The 30 T cell receptor beta chains presented below share a single source sample, sequenced in a study of tumor and adjacent non-tumor tissue in lung cancer. The library came from three nested PCR rounds adapted from ARM-PCR protocols. TCRdb analysed the multiplex PCR reads with MiXCR anew, one entry per CDR3 protein. Among about 93,000 distinct CDR3 sequences listed, approximately 70% were seen once. RNA was extracted from bulk tissue without any cell sorting. Sequenced: lung tumor tissue. These receptors were taken from a man between 60 and 75 years old with non-small cell lung cancer.

Concerning this clonotype: A read error may produce the germline difference seen at one junction end. The rearrangement joins TRBV4-1 to TRBJ2-1; D is perhaps TRBD1 (5 bases). CDR1 MGHRA and CDR2 YSYEKL come from the germline V gene. The CDR3 length is 17 residues. Written as DNA, the CDR3 is TGCGCCAGCAGCCAAGATCTAGGGGCTGACAGTTCGGATGATCAGTTCTTC. This sequence encodes CASSQDLGADSSDDQFF.

As concerns this clonotype: One junction end does not reproduce the germline sequence, and a read error may be involved. V and J are TRBV6-5 and TRBJ1-2; no reliable D call. CDR1 is MNHEY, CDR2 SVGAGI, per germline. The CDR3 length is 18 residues. CDR3 sequence (DNA): TGTACCAGCAGTTACTCGGGTCGGGGTGGACCCCAAAACTATGGCTACACCTTC. Amino acid sequence: CTSSYSGRGGPQNYGYTF.

About this clonotype itself: This CDR3 is missing its conserved last phenylalanine or tryptophan, likely due to a read error. The chain employs TRBV5-1 and TRBJ2-7; TRBD2 agrees at 11 bases. The CDR3 length is 17 residues. Germline CDR1 is SGHRS and CDR2 is YFSETQ. The CDR3 here is CASTLEASGGPALVQYS. CDR3 coding DNA: TGCGCCAGCACCTTGGAAGCTAGCGGGGGGCCTGCCTTAGTGCAGTACTCC.

V gene TRBV28 combines with J gene TRBJ1-4, with a tentative D call TRBD1 (6 bases). CDR3 size: 13 residues. Germline loops: CDR1 MDHEN, CDR2 SYDVKM. The DNA for the CDR3 is TGTGACATCAGTTTGTCAGGGGATGAAAAACTGTTTTTT. Protein product: CDISLSGDEKLFF.

This clonotype was counted a few times. A much larger clone is a single base away; this may be a read error. This CDR3 fails to terminate in the conserved phenylalanine or tryptophan, so it likely reflects a read error. The V gene is TRBV14, the J gene TRBJ1-2, with a possible D match to TRBD1 (6 bases). Germline CDR1 and CDR2: SGHDN and FVKESK. The CDR3 runs 13 residues. V was shortened by 4 bases and J by 6 bases, with 12 bases between the two germline ends. Here the CDR3 reads CASSPDRSDGYTL. The CDR3 bases are TGTGCCAGCAGCCCAGACAGGAGCGATGGCTACACCCTC.

Details on this clonotype: A much larger clone lies a single base off, so this may be a read error. V is TRBV7-9 and J is TRBJ2-7; 11 nucleotides align to TRBD2. Trimming took 7 bases from V and 6 from J; bases not matched to a gene: 11. In germline, CDR1 is SEHNR, CDR2 FQNEAQ (reference sequence). The CDR3 covers 15 residues. The CDR3 DNA follows: TGTGCCAGCAACTCCTTAGCGGGAGGGCAGGGCGAGCAGTACTTC. It codes for CASNSLAGGQGEQYF. Together with reference TRBV7-9 and TRBJ2-7, the CDR3 gives the full variable domain: DTGVSQNPRHKITKRGQNVTFRCDPISEHNRLYWYRQTLGQGPEFLTYFQNEAQLEKSRLLSDRFSAERPKGSFSTLEIQRTEQGDSAMYLCASNSLAGGQGEQYFGPGTRLTVT.

A remark on this clonotype: The junction differs from germline at one of its ends, possibly a read error. The chain has TRBV6-5 and TRBJ2-7; 12 bases map to TRBD2. Germline V CDR1 and CDR2: MNHEY, SVGAGI. The CDR3 sequence is 15 residues long. The CDR3 spells CAGRRTSGTSYEQYF. As DNA, the CDR3 is TGTGCCGGCAGACGGACTAGCGGGACTTCCTATGAGCAGTACTTC.

Of note for this clonotype: The CDR3 does not close with the conserved phenylalanine or tryptophan, likely indicating a read error. The V and J genes are TRBV6-2 or TRBV6-3 and TRBJ2-7; D tentatively fits TRBD1 or TRBD2 (5 bases each). CDR1 and CDR2 (germline): MNHEY, SVGEGT. The CDR3 loop spans 17 amino acids. The V and J ends lost 0 bases and 3 bases respectively, with 18 bases between them. The CDR3: CASSYSLLGEGIYEQYS. The CDR3 DNA is TGTGCCAGCAGTTACTCCCTGTTGGGGGAAGGAATCTACGAGCAGTACTCA.

This chain joins TRBV9 and TRBJ1-5; no definite D call. The CDR3 runs to 14 residues. Germline V lookup: CDR1 SGDLS, CDR2 YYNGEE. Trimming shortened V by 4 bases and J by 6 bases, and 14 bases separated the two germline ends. As DNA, the CDR3 is TGTGCCAGCAGCCAAGGAAGGGAGGGTCAGCCCCAGCATTTT. It codes for CASSQGREGQPQHF.

This clonotype showed up just once. One junction end does not reproduce the germline sequence, and a read error may be involved. The CDR3 DNA reads TGTGCCAGCAACTTATTCAGGGACAGTACAATTAACACTGAAGCTTTCTTT. It specifies CASNLFRDSTINTEAFF. The chain combines TRBV11-1 with TRBJ1-1; 7 nucleotides match TRBD1. CDR1 is SGHAT and CDR2 is FQDESV in the germline V gene (reference sequence). This CDR3 contains 17 residues.

On this clonotype: Given the absence of the conserved phenylalanine or tryptophan at the CDR3 end, a read error is likely. This chain links TRBV5-6 with TRBJ2-3; 8 bases fit TRBD2. The germline V gene encodes CDR1 SGHDT and CDR2 YYEEEE. The CDR3 runs to 15 residues. The CDR3 DNA is TGTGCCAGCAGCCTGGAAGTAGCGGGAACAGAAACGCAGTATTAT. This codes for CASSLEVAGTETQYY.

In regard to this clonotype: A much larger clonotype is one base distant, so this may be a read error. The V call is TRBV6-5, the J call TRBJ2-7, with 7 nucleotides matching TRBD1. This CDR3 comprises 14 residues. The germline V gene has CDR1 MNHEY and CDR2 SVGAGI. CDR3 region: CASRRQGSSYGQYF. CDR3 nucleotides: TGTGCCAGCAGGCGACAGGGAAGCTCCTACGGGCAGTACTTC.

As concerns this clonotype: Mismatch with germline at one junction end may stem from a read error. J is TRBJ1-3 and V is TRBV29-1; possible D gene TRBD1, 5 bases. The length of the CDR3 is 15 residues. Germline CDR1 reads SQVTM; CDR2 reads ANQGSEA. CDR3 in amino acids: CSIRARQHSGNTIYF. Here the CDR3 DNA reads TGCAGCATTCGAGCGAGACAGCACTCTGGAAACACGATATATTTT.

For this clonotype: A read error may produce the germline difference seen at one junction end. This chain links TRBV6-1 with TRBJ1-1; 7 bases map to TRBD1. Germline CDR1 reads MNHNS; CDR2 reads SASEGT. CDR3 length equals 13 residues. The CDR3 sequence is CASDREGSTEALF. The CDR3 DNA is TGTGCCTCTGACAGGGAAGGGTCCACTGAAGCTTTATTT.

On this clonotype itself: The conserved closing phenylalanine or tryptophan is absent in this CDR3, likely reflecting a read error. It is unclear where the CDR3 begins or ends on the DNA, so no DNA is shown, and the CDR3 is as TCRdb lists it. This chain connects TRBV6-2 or TRBV6-3 to TRBJ2-1; the tabulated D call, TRBD2, remains unverified against the DNA. The CDR3 is made up of 13 amino acids, end residues included. Germline V lookup: CDR1 MNHEY, CDR2 SVGEGT. The CDR3 reads CASTQLAGDEQSI.

Regarding this clonotype: A read error may be the cause here, since a much bigger clone is one base away. V and J are TRBV29-1 and TRBJ2-1, with TRBD2 as a possible D gene (5 bases). The CDR3 covers 16 residues. The germline gives CDR1 SQVTM, CDR2 ANQGSEA. V was trimmed by 6 bases and J by 3 bases, leaving 21 bases between them. The CDR3 sequence: CSVATRTPGYYNEQFF. CDR3 nucleotide sequence: TGCAGCGTCGCTACTAGGACGCCCGGCTACTACAATGAGCAGTTCTTC.

A few counts support this clonotype. J is TRBJ2-5 and V is TRBV11-1; D gene unclear. Germline CDR1 reads SGHAT; CDR2 reads FQDESV (reference sequence). This CDR3 is built from 13 residues. The ends were cut back, 5 bases at V and 3 bases at J, with 10 bases in the middle. The CDR3 sequence: CASSVYREETQYF. Here the CDR3 DNA reads TGTGCCAGCAGCGTCTACAGAGAAGAGACCCAGTACTTC.

This clonotype was seen at least ten times. With a much larger clone just one base away, this may be a read error. For the CDR3, the DNA is TGTGCCGGCAGTTTGCTAGATACGCAGTATTTT. As protein: CAGSLLDTQYF. The rearrangement uses TRBV12-3 or TRBV12-4 and TRBJ2-3, with D unclear. The CDR3 loop spans 11 amino acids.

On this clonotype itself: A clone one base away is much larger, so this may be a read error. This chain uses TRBV20-1 with TRBJ2-1; 12 bases align to TRBD2. Per germline, CDR1 DFQATT and CDR2 SNEGSKA (reference sequence). The CDR3 extends over 14 amino acids. The CDR3 reads CSAPTSGRPNDQFF. The DNA of the CDR3 is TGCAGTGCCCCTACTAGCGGGAGGCCAAATGACCAGTTCTTC.

As for this clonotype: A junction boundary mismatches the germline segment, possibly from a read error. The J gene is TRBJ2-3, the V gene TRBV11-2; 9 bases align to TRBD2. The CDR3 is 17 residues long. Looked up from germline, CDR1 is SGHAT and CDR2 is FQNNGV. CDR3 region: CSSSLAGSGRVSDTQYF. CDR3 bases: TGTTCCAGCAGCTTAGCGGGTAGCGGGAGAGTATCAGATACGCAGTATTTT.

Concerning this clonotype itself: One end of the junction fails to match germline, which may point to a read error. The rearrangement joins TRBV4-1 to TRBJ1-2; 8 bases match TRBD1. Germline values: CDR1 MGHRA, CDR2 YSYEKL. The CDR3 has 17 residues. CDR3 sequence reads: CAISQCMGTGWLKGYTF. Written as DNA, the CDR3 is TGCGCCATCAGCCAATGCATGGGGACAGGATGGTTAAAGGGCTACACCTTC.

Turning to this clonotype: Relative to the germline gene, one junction end is altered; a read error may explain this. V and J are TRBV29-1 and TRBJ1-3, with 7 bases lining up with TRBD1. The CDR3 is made up of 15 amino acids. Germline CDR1 and CDR2: SQVTM and ANQGSEA. The CDR3 sequence: CSIRAGQYSGSTIYF. CDR3 DNA: TGCAGCATTCGAGCGGGACAGTACTCTGGAAGCACCATATATTTT. Together with reference TRBV29-1 and TRBJ1-3, the CDR3 gives the full variable domain: SAVISQKPSRDICQRGTSLTIQCQVDSQVTMMFWYRQQPGQSLTLIATANQGSEATYESGFVIDKFPISRPNLTFSTLTVSNMSPEDSSIYLCSIRAGQYSGSTIYFGEGSWLTVV.

As to this clonotype: A read error may account for a junction end that differs from germline. The gene calls are TRBV6-2 or TRBV6-3 and TRBJ2-1; 13 bases are shared with TRBD2. Germline V gene sequence: CDR1 MNHEY, CDR2 SVGEGT. CDR3 length equals 15 residues. CDR3 region: CVSSITSGRANEQFF. For the CDR3, the DNA is TGTGTCAGCAGTATCACTAGCGGGAGGGCCAATGAGCAGTTCTTC.

This clonotype was picked up one time. A read error may produce the germline difference seen at one junction end. V and J are TRBV6-6 and TRBJ2-3, with D perhaps being TRBD1 or TRBD2 (6 bases each). This CDR3 comprises 14 residues. Germline lookup yields CDR1 MNHNY and CDR2 SVGAGI (reference sequence). The CDR3 reads CANSYGGFTDTQYF. The CDR3, as DNA: TGTGCCAACAGTTACGGGGGCTTTACAGATACGCAGTATTTT.

About this clonotype itself: The junction departs from the called germline gene at one end, perhaps through a read error. The chain recombines TRBV11-2 with TRBJ2-3; a weak D match, TRBD2 (6 bases). Germline CDR1 is SGHAT and CDR2 is FQNNGV. The CDR3 contains 15 residues. CDR3 region: CTSSSDGRGTDTQYF. The CDR3, as DNA: TGTACCAGCAGCTCCGACGGGAGAGGCACAGATACGCAGTATTTT.

There are many counts of this clonotype. The chain uses TRBV29-1 and TRBJ2-3; 8 bases map to TRBD2. Looked up from germline, CDR1 is SQVTM and CDR2 is ANQGSEA. This CDR3 comprises 14 residues. Trimming at V came to 5 bases and at J to 4 bases, leaving 8 bases not matched to a gene. In nucleotides, the CDR3 is TGCAGCGTTACTCCGCGGGGGGCCGCAGATACGCAGTATTTT. Translation gives CSVTPRGAADTQYF.

Notes on this clonotype: This may be a read error, as it is one base from a much larger clone. This chain links TRBV20-1 with TRBJ2-5; D is possibly TRBD1 (6 bases). The V and J ends lost 5 bases and 2 bases respectively, with 21 bases between them. Germline lookup yields CDR1 DFQATT and CDR2 SNEGSKA (reference sequence). This CDR3 has 16 residues. CDR3 DNA: TGCAGTGCTCAGGGGCAGGTAACGGAGCCACAAGAGACCCAGTACTTC. Encoded protein: CSAQGQVTEPQETQYF.

V and J are TRBV7-8 and TRBJ2-7, with D perhaps TRBD2 (5 bases). Trimming stripped 2 bases from V and 6 bases from J, with 20 bases between. This CDR3 comprises 16 residues. The germline CDR1 and CDR2 sequences are SGHVS and FQNEAQ. The DNA for the CDR3 is TGTGCCAGCAGCTTAAGTACGGGCGAGGGATCCCTCGAGCAGTACTTC. It is translated as CASSLSTGEGSLEQYF. Using reference TRBV7-8 and TRBJ2-7 for the parts outside the CDR3, the full variable domain is GAGVSQSPRYKVAKRGQDVALRCDPISGHVSLFWYQQALGQGPEFLTYFQNEAQLDKSGLPSDRFFAERPEGSVSTLKIQRTQQEDSAVYLCASSLSTGEGSLEQYFGPGTRLTVT.

As for this clonotype: An end of the junction does not agree with germline; a read error may underlie this. This chain joins TRBV29-1 and TRBJ1-2; D gene unclear. This CDR3 region has 11 residues. Germline lookup yields CDR1 SQVTM and CDR2 ANQGSEA. This CDR3 is CNVEGSKGCTF. The CDR3 nucleotides read TGCAACGTTGAAGGATCCAAGGGCTGCACCTTC. Variable domain in full (rest from reference TRBV29-1 and TRBJ1-2): SAVISQKPSRDICQRGTSLTIQCQVDSQVTMMFWYRQQPGQSLTLIATANQGSEATYESGFVIDKFPISRPNLTFSTLTVSNMSPEDSSIYLCNVEGSKGCTFGSGTRLTVV.

For this clonotype: A junction end diverges from the germline sequence, so it may reflect a read error. V is TRBV12-3 or TRBV12-4 and J is TRBJ1-4; 7 bases fit TRBD1. The CDR3 runs to 14 residues. The DNA for the CDR3 is TGTTCCAGCAGACACGACAGGGTGGATGAAAAACTGTTTTTC. Encoded protein: CSSRHDRVDEKLFF.